The text below deals with one TCR beta chain. Under the authors' procedure: Estimation of nucleated cell counts relied on the amplification of reference gene primers. Sequenced by immunoSEQ multiplex PCR; TCRdb stores in-frame clones only, minus some. V, J and clone size are taken as reported in that table, and D and trimming were inferred from the DNA itself. The repertoire consists of approximately 190,000 clones, with over 75% occurring once and the leading ten covering 0.5% to 0.6%. This sample is drawn from a study of blood T cell repertoires in COVID-19. Overall study: From the United States, Italy and Spain came samples of acute and convalescent COVID-19. From T cells, B-cell-depleted T cells, or PBMCs came the material, which was cDNA or gDNA.

The CDR3 contains 14 residues. The V gene's germline CDR1 is SNHLY and CDR2 FYNNEI. J was trimmed by 4 bases and V by 1 base; bases with no gene match: 1. The sequence came from a man aged 50 to 59 with acute or convalescent COVID-19. The sequenced sample was peripheral blood. The rearrangement uses TRBV2 and TRBJ1-5, with 7 bases aligning to TRBD1. The CDR3 reads CASSEETGNQPQHF. The CDR3 nucleotides are TGTGCCAGCAGTGAAGAGACAGGGAATCAGCCCCAGCATTTT.